This T cell receptor beta chain was sequenced in a study of cytomegalovirus exposure and HLA in healthy donors. The study, taken as a whole, reports: Presence/absence results assume similar sequencing depth per donor, which may not hold. In a later analysis, TCR beta V- and J-gene trimming was associated with a missense DCLRE1C variant. Reports credit the classifier with highly specific, highly sensitive diagnosis of cytomegalovirus status.

Comment on this clone: Its antigen is not known.

Germline V gives CDR1 SGHAT, CDR2 FQNNGV. V shed 2 bases and J shed 2 bases, with 11 bases lying between them. CDR3 length equals 15 residues. PCR involved 60 Vbeta and 13 Jbeta primers. Some clones are missing from TCRdb's copy, which holds only in-frame ones; the method was immunoSEQ multiplex PCR. The sample yields 170,000 or so clones, roughly 75% seen once. The receptor comes from a man aged 35-49 years in good health and CMV-seronegative. The chain recombines TRBV11-2 with TRBJ2-3; D possibly corresponds to TRBD1 (5 bases). Sequences were obtained from PBMCs. CDR3 nucleotides: TGTGCCAGCAGCTTAAGGACACCCAACACAGATACGCAGTATTTT. Residues: CASSLRTPNTDTQYF.